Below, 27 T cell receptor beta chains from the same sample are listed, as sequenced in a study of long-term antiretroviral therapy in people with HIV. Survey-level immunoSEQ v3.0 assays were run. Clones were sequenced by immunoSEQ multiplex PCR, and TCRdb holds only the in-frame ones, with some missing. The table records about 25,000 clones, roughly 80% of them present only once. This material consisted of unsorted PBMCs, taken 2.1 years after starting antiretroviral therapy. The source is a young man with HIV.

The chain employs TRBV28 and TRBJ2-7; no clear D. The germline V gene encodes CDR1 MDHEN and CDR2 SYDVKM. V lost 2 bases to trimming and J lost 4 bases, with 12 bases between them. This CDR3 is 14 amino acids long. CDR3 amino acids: CASSLVRSRYEQYF. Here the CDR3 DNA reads TGTGCCAGCAGTTTAGTGCGATCACGGTACGAGCAGTACTTC. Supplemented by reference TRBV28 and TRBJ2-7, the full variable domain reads DVKVTQSSRYLVKRTGEKVFLECVQDMDHENMFWYRQDPGLGLRLIYFSYDVKMKEKGDIPEGYSVSREKKERFSLILESASTNQTSMYLCASSLVRSRYEQYFGPGTRLTVT.

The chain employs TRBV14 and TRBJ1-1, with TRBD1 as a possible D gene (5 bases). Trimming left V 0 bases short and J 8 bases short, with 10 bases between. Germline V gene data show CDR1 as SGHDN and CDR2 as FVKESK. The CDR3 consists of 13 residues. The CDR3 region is CASSQDLRGEAFF. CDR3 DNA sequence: TGTGCCAGCAGCCAAGATCTACGGGGGGAAGCTTTCTTT.

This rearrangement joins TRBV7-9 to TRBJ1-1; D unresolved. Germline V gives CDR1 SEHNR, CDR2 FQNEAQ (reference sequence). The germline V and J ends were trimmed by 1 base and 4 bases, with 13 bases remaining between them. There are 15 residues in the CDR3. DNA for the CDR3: TGTGCCAGCAGCTTAGTAGTCCAGAGGATCACTGAAGCTTTCTTT. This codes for CASSLVVQRITEAFF. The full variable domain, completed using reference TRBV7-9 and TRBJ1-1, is DTGVSQNPRHKITKRGQNVTFRCDPISEHNRLYWYRQTLGQGPEFLTYFQNEAQLEKSRLLSDRFSAERPKGSFSTLEIQRTEQGDSAMYLCASSLVVQRITEAFFGQGTRLTVV.

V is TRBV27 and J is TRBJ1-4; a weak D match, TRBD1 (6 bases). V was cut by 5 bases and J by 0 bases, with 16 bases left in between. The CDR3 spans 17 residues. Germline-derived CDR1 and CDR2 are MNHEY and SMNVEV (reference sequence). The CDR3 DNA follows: TGTGCCAGCAGTCCACTTTGGGGGGGCGCAACTAATGAAAAACTGTTTTTT. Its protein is CASSPLWGGATNEKLFF.

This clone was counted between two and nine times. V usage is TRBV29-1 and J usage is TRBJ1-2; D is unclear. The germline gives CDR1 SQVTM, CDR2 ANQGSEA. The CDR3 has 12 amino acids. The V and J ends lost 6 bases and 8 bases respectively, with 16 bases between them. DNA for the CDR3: TGCAGCGTAGCTGGGCCTGCGGGAGGCTACACCTTC. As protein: CSVAGPAGGYTF.

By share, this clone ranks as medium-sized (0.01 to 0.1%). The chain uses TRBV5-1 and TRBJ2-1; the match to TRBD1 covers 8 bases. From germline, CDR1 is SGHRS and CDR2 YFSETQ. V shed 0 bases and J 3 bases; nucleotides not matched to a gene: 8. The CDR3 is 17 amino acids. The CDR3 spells CASSLAGQGRGYNEQFF. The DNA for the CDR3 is TGCGCCAGCAGCTTGGCTGGACAGGGAAGGGGCTACAATGAGCAGTTCTTC.

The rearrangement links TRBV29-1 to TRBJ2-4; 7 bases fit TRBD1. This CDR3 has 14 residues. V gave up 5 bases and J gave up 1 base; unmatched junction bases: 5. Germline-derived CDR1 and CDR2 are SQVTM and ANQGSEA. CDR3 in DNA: TGCAGCGTTAAGTTGACAGGGGCCAAAAACATTCAGTACTTC. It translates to CSVKLTGAKNIQYF. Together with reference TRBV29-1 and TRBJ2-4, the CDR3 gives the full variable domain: SAVISQKPSRDICQRGTSLTIQCQVDSQVTMMFWYRQQPGQSLTLIATANQGSEATYESGFVIDKFPISRPNLTFSTLTVSNMSPEDSSIYLCSVKLTGAKNIQYFGAGTRLSVL.

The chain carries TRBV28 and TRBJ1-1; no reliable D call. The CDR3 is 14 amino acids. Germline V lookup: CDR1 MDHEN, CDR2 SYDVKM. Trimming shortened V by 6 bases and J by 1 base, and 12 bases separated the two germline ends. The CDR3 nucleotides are TGTGCCAGCAGATTAGGAGTTAAGAACACTGAAGCTTTCTTT. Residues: CASRLGVKNTEAFF.

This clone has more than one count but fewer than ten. The CDR3 reads CASEDRVAYGYTF. As DNA, the CDR3 is TGTGCCAGTGAAGACAGGGTGGCCTATGGCTACACCTTC. The V call is TRBV19, the J call TRBJ1-2, with 7 bases identical to TRBD1. Germline trimming cut 8 bases from V and 4 bases from J; bases unmatched to any gene: 7. The CDR3 has 13 residues. Per germline, CDR1 LNHDA and CDR2 SQIVND (reference sequence).

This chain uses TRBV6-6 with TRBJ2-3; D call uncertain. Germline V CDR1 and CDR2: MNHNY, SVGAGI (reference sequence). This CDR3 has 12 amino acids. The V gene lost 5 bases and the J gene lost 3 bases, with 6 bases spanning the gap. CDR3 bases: TGTGCCAGCAGTAACCCGACAGATACGCAGTATTTT. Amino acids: CASSNPTDTQYF.

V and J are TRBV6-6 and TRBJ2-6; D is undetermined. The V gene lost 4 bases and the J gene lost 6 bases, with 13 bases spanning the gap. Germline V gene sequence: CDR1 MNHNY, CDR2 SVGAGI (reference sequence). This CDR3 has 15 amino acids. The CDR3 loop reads CASSFARSQANVLTF. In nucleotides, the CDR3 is TGTGCCAGCAGTTTTGCCAGGTCTCAGGCCAACGTCCTGACTTTC.

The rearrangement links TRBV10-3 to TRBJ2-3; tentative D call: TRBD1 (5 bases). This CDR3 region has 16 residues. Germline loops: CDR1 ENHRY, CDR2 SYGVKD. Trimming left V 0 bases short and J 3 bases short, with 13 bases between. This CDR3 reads CAISESKGPKTDTQYF. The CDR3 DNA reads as TGTGCCATCAGTGAGTCGAAGGGGCCCAAGACAGATACGCAGTATTTT.

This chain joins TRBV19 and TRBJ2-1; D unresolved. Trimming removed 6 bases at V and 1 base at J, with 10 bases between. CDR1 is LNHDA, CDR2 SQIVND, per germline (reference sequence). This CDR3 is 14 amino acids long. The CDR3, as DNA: TGTGCCAGTAGCCCCGTTACGTCCTACAATGAGCAGTTCTTC. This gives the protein CASSPVTSYNEQFF.

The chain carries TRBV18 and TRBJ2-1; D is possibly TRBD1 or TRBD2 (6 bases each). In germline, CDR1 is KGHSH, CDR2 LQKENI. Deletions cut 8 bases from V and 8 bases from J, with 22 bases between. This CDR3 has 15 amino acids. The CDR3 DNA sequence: TGTGCCAGCCCTCTCGTAGGGGGGAGCCAGGATGAGCAGTTCTTC. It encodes CASPLVGGSQDEQFF.

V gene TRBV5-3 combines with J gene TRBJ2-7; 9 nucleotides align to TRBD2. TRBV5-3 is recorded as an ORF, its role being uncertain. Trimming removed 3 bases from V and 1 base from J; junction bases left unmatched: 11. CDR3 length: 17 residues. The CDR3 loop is CARSSATGTSRSYEQYF. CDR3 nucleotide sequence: TGTGCCAGAAGCTCCGCGACCGGGACTAGCAGATCCTACGAGCAGTACTTC.

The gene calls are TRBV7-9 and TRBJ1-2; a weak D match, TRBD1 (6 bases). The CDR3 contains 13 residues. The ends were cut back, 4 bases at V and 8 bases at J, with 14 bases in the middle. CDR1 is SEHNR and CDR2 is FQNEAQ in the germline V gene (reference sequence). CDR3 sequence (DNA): TGTGCCAGCAGCTCCGTGGGGGGCAGAGGCTACACCTTC. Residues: CASSSVGGRGYTF.

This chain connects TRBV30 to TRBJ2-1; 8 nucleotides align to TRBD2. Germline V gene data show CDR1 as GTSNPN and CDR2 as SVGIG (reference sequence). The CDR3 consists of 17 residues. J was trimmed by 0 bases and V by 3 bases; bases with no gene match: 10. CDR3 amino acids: CAWRSSSGLSSYNEQFF. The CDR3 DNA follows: TGTGCCTGGAGGTCCTCTAGCGGGCTGAGCTCCTACAATGAGCAGTTCTTC.

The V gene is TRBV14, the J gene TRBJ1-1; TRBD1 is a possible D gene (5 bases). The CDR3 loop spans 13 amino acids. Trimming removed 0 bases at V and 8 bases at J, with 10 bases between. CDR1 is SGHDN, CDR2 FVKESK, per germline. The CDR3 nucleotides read TGTGCCAGCAGCCAAGAATTGAGGGGCGAAGCTTTCTTT. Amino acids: CASSQELRGEAFF.

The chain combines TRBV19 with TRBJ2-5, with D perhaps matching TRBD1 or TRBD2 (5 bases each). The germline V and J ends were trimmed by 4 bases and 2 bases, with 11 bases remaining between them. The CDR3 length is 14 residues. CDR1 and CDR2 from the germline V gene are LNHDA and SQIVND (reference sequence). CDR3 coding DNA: TGTGCCAGTAGTACGGGACGGTTGCAAGAGACCCAGTACTTC. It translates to CASSTGRLQETQYF.

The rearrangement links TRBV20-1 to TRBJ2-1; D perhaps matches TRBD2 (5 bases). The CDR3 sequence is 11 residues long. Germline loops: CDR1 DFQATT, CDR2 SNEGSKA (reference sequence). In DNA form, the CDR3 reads TGCAGCCCCCTGAGCGGCAATGAGCAGTTCTTC. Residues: CSPLSGNEQFF.

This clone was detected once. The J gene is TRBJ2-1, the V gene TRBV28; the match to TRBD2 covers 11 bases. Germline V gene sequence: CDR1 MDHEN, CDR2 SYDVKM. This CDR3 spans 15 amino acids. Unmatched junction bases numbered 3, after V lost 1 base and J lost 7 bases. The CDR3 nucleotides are TGTGCCAGCAGTTTATACGGGACTAGCGGAAATGAGCAGTTCTTC. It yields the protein CASSLYGTSGNEQFF.

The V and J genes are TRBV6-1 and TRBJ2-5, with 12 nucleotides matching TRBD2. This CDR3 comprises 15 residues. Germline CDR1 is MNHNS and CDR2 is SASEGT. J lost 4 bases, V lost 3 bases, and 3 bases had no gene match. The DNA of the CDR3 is TGTGCCAGCAGTGAGACTAGCGGGAGTTTAGAGACCCAGTACTTC. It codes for CASSETSGSLETQYF.

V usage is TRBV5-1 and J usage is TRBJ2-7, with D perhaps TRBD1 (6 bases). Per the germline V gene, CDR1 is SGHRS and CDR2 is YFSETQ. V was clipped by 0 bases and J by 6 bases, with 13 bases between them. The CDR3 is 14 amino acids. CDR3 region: CASSLARVGGEQYF. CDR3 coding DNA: TGCGCCAGCAGCTTGGCCAGGGTAGGGGGCGAGCAGTACTTC.

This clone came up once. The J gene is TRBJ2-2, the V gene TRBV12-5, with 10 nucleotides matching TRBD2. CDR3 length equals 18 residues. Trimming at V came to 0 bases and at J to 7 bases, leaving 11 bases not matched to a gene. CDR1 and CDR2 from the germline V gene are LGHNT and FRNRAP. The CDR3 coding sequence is TGTGCTAGTGGTTTGGTACGCCTAGCGGGAGAACCCAGCGGGGAGCTGTTTTTT. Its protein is CASGLVRLAGEPSGELFF.

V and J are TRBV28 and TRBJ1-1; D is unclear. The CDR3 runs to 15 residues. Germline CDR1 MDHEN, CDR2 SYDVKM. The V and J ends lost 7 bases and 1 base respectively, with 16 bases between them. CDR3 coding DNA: TGTGCCAGCAACCTGGGTCCCGAGGGGAACACTGAAGCTTTCTTT. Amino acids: CASNLGPEGNTEAFF.

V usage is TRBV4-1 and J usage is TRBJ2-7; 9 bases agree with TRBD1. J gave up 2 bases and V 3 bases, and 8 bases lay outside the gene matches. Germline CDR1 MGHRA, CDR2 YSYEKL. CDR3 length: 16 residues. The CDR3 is CASSQGPGQGTYEQYF. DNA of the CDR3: TGCGCCAGCAGCCAGGGACCGGGACAGGGAACCTACGAGCAGTACTTC.

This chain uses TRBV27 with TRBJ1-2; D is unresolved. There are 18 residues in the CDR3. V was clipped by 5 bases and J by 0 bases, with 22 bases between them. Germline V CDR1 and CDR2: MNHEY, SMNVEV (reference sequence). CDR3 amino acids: CASSPQPPDLSPNYGYTF. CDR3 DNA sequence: TGTGCCAGCAGTCCCCAGCCCCCTGACCTCTCCCCTAACTATGGCTACACCTTC.